This entry lists 8 T cell receptor beta chains sequenced from one sample in a study of blood T cells in healthy people across ages. Primers used in a second PCR of roughly 7 to 12 cycles were a sample-barcoded 5' primer and a J-beta primer mix. One entry per CDR3 protein results from TCRdb running MiXCR on the 5' RACE reads. The repertoire holds about a million distinct CDR3 sequences, roughly 51% seen once, with roughly 23% in the top ten. The sample taken for sequencing was blood. These receptors came from a woman aged 55-70 years in good health.

This clonotype was observed a handful of times. The chain recombines TRBV4-1 with TRBJ2-6; D is unclear. CDR1 and CDR2 (germline): MGHRA, YSYEKL. The CDR3 runs to 16 residues. Trimming removed 0 bases at V and 2 bases at J, with 8 bases between. The CDR3 nucleotides are TGCGCCAGCAGCCAAGAGGGGTACCCTGGGGCCAACGTCCTGACTTTC. The encoded protein is CASSQEGYPGANVLTF.

This clonotype was observed a few times. The chain has TRBV7-9 and TRBJ2-6; D remains unclear. Trimming shortened V by 1 base and J by 4 bases, and 17 bases separated the two germline ends. Germline V lookup: CDR1 SEHNR, CDR2 FQNEAQ (reference sequence). The CDR3 loop spans 18 amino acids. The DNA of the CDR3 is TGTGCCAGCAGCTTAGAGTGGTATCGGCAAACGGGGGCCAACGTCCTGACTTTC. Protein product: CASSLEWYRQTGANVLTF. Filled out from reference TRBV7-9 and TRBJ2-6, the complete variable domain reads DTGVSQNPRHKITKRGQNVTFRCDPISEHNRLYWYRQTLGQGPEFLTYFQNEAQLEKSRLLSDRFSAERPKGSFSTLEIQRTEQGDSAMYLCASSLEWYRQTGANVLTFGAGSRLTVL.

This clonotype has more than one count but fewer than ten. The gene calls are TRBV20-1 and TRBJ2-4, with D possibly being TRBD1 (8 bases). Near its end, the DNA agrees better with TRBJ2-7, so the J call may be wrong. CDR1 and CDR2 (germline): DFQATT, SNEGSKA (reference sequence). The CDR3 consists of 20 residues. The CDR3 is CSASAAGRGQVARELYEQYF. The CDR3 bases are TGCAGTGCTAGTGCGGCGGGGAGGGGACAGGTGGCGCGGGAACTCTACGAGCAGTACTTC.

V and J are TRBV7-9 and TRBJ2-2; D possibly matches TRBD1 or TRBD2 (5 bases each). CDR3 length: 16 amino acids. The V gene lost 5 bases and the J gene lost 4 bases, with 17 bases spanning the gap. Germline CDR1 reads SEHNR; CDR2 reads FQNEAQ (reference sequence). CDR3 protein: CASSRGRDLTTGELFF. The CDR3 bases are TGTGCCAGCAGCAGGGGACGGGATCTCACCACCGGGGAGCTGTTTTTT.

The chain links TRBV20-1 to TRBJ2-1, with 14 bases matching TRBD2. The CDR3 is 14 residues long. Per germline, CDR1 DFQATT and CDR2 SNEGSKA (reference sequence). With 5 bases clipped from V and 9 bases from J, the junction kept 6 bases outside the gene matches. The CDR3 loop reads CSAPGLAGAREQFF. CDR3 bases: TGCAGTGCTCCGGGACTAGCGGGAGCGCGTGAGCAGTTCTTC.

This clonotype has a handful of counts. The rearrangement links TRBV28 to TRBJ1-6; D gene ambiguous. The CDR3 runs 12 residues. The germline V and J ends were trimmed by 6 bases and 7 bases, with 7 bases remaining between them. Germline V gene lookup returns CDR1 MDHEN and CDR2 SYDVKM. The CDR3 loop is CASRVGNSPLHF. CDR3 bases: TGTGCCAGCAGGGTTGGGAATTCACCCCTCCACTTT. The full variable domain, completed using reference TRBV28 and TRBJ1-6, is DVKVTQSSRYLVKRTGEKVFLECVQDMDHENMFWYRQDPGLGLRLIYFSYDVKMKEKGDIPEGYSVSREKKERFSLILESASTNQTSMYLCASRVGNSPLHFGNGTRLTVT.

This clonotype was recorded many times. This sequence joins TRBV10-3 and TRBJ2-7; D possibly corresponds to TRBD2 (5 bases). Germline V CDR1 and CDR2: ENHRY, SYGVKD. The CDR3 contains 12 residues. V shed 8 bases and J shed 2 bases, with 10 bases lying between them. CDR3 in amino acids: CAIAGLPYEQYF. As DNA, the CDR3 is TGTGCCATCGCGGGCCTACCCTACGAGCAGTACTTC.

A word on this clonotype: A much larger clone differs from this one at a single base, so this may be a read error. The CDR3 sequence is CASRTSEYNEQFF. In nucleotides, the CDR3 is TGTGCCAGCAGGACTAGCGAATACAATGAGCAGTTCTTC. The J gene is TRBJ2-1, the V gene TRBV7-9; TRBD2 agrees at 8 bases. Germline assignment: CDR1 SEHNR and CDR2 FQNEAQ (reference sequence). The CDR3 is 13 amino acids. Trimming cost V 6 bases and J 4 bases; bases outside gene matches: 2.